The clone carrying this T cell receptor (beta chain) appeared a few times. CDR3 length equals 11 residues. CDR1 and CDR2 from the germline V gene are DFQATT and SNEGSKA (reference sequence). V gave up 7 bases and J gave up 0 bases, with 6 bases separating them. This specimen comes from a study of metastatic and nonmetastatic thyroid tumors. At the level of the study: Repertoire comparisons spanned blood and tumor or nodule tissue from malignant and benign thyroid patients.

All patients were treatment-naive before thyroid surgery. MiXCR reprocessed the PCR reads for TCRdb. The sample consists of 14,000 to 15,000 clones, roughly 3.5% of them appearing once. The receptor was isolated from a female donor with papillary thyroid cancer or a benign thyroid nodule (not recorded which). Some clones in this sample may be carry-over from other donors' samples. The V call is TRBV20-1, the J call TRBJ2-5; weak D call: TRBD1 (5 bases). The sample consisted of tumor tissue. DNA for the CDR3: TGCAGTGGACAGTACCAAGAGACCCAGTACTTC. This gives the protein CSGQYQETQYF.